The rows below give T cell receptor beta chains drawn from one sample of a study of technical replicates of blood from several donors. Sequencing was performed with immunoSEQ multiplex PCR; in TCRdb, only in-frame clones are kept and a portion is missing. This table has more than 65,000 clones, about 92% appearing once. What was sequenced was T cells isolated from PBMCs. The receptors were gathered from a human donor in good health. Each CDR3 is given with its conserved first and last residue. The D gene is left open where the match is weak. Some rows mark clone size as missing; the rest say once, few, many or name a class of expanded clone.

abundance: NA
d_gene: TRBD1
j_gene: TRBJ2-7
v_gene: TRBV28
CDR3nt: TGTGCCAGCAGTTCGGGACAGTCCTACGGTTTCTTC
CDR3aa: CASSSGQSYGFF

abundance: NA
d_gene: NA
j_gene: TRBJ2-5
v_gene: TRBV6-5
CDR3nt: TGTGCCAGCAGTTACGGCACAGGCCAAGAGACCCAGTACTTC
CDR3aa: CASSYGTGQETQYF

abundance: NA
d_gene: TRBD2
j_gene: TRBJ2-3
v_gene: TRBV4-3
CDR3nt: TGCGCCAGCAGCCAAGGAAGGGCTAGCGGAAAACAAACAGATACGCAGTATTTT
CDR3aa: CASSQGRASGKQTDTQYF

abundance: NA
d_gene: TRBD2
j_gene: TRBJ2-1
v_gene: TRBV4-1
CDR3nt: TGCGCCAGCAGCCAAGCTGCAAGTCTAGCGGGAGTCAATGAGCAGTTCTTC
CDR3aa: CASSQAASLAGVNEQFF

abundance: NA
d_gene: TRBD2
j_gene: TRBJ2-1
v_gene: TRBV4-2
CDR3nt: TGTGCCAGCGCCGAGACTAGCTTTTATGAGCAGTTCTTC
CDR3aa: CASAETSFYEQFF

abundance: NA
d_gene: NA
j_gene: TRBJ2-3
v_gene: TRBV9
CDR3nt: TGTGCCAGCAGCGGGACAAGTAGAAAAGATACGCAGTATTTT
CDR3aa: CASSGTSRKDTQYF

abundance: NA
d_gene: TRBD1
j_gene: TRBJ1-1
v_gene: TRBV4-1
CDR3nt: TGCGCCAGCAGCCAGGGACAGGGGTGGGGCACTGAAGCTTTCTTT
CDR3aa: CASSQGQGWGTEAFF

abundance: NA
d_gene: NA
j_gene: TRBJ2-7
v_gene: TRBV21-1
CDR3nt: TGTGCCAGCAGCAAAGCTAGCGGGGACTTCCCCTACGAGCAGTACTTC
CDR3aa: CASSKASGDFPYEQYF

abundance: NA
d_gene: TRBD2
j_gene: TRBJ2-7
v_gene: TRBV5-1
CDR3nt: TGCGCCAGCAGCCAAAATACCGGGACTAGCGGGCGCGAGCAGTACTTC
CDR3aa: CASSQNTGTSGREQYF

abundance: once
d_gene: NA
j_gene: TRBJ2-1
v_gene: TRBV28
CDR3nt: TGTGCCAGCAGTATCACTAGCTACAATGAGCAGTTCTTC
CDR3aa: CASSITSYNEQFF

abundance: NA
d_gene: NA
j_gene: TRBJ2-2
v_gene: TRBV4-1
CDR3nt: TGCGCCAGCAGCCAAGATTTAGCTAGTCGATACACCGGGGAGCTGTTTTTT
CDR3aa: CASSQDLASRYTGELFF

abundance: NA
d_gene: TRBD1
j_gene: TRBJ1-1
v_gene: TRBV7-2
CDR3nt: TGTGCCAGCAGCGCCCCCCTGGGACAGGGGGAGGGTGAAGCTTTCTTT
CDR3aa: CASSAPLGQGEGEAFF

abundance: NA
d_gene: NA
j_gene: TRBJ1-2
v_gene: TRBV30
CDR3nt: TGTGCCTGGACCTGGGACATCAACTATGGCTACACCTTC
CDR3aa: CAWTWDINYGYTF

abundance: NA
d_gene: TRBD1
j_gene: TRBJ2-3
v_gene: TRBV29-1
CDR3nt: TGCAGCGTTGAAGGACAGGGATGGTCAGATACGCAGTATTTT
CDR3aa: CSVEGQGWSDTQYF

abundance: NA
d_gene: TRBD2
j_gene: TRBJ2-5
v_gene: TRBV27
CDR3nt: TGTGCCAGCAGTCCGACTCAGGGCGGGGGGCGAGAGACCCAGTACTTC
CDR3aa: CASSPTQGGGRETQYF

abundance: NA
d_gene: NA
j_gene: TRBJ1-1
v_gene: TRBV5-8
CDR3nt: TGTGCCAGCAGCCCGAGTAGTGTGGGCGTAGCTTTCTTT
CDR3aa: CASSPSSVGVAFF

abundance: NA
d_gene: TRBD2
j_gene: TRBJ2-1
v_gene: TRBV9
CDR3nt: TGTGCCAGCAGCGTATGGGACTATCAGGAGCAGTTCTTC
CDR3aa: CASSVWDYQEQFF

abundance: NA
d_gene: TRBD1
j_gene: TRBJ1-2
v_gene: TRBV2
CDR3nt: TGTGCCAGCGAGGGACAGGGGGCTGACTATGGCTACACCTTC
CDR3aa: CASEGQGADYGYTF

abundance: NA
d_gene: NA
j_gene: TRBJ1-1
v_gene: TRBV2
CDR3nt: TGTGCCAGCAGTCCTCAGGGTGGGGGGACTGAAGCTTTCTTT
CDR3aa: CASSPQGGGTEAFF

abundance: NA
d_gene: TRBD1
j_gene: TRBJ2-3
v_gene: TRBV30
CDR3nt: TGTGCCTCCGGGACAGGGGGACCAGATACGCAGTATTTT
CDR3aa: CASGTGGPDTQYF

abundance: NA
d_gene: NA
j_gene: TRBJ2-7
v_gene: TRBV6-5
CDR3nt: TGTGCCAGCAATGGAGGGGTGGCCTACGAGCAGTACTTC
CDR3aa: CASNGGVAYEQYF

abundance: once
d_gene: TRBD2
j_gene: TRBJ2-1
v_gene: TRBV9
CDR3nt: TGTGCCAGCAGCGTAGAGTGGGACTATCGATACAATGAGCAGTTCTTC
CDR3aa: CASSVEWDYRYNEQFF

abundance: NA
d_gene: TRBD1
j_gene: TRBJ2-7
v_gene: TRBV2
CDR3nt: TGTGCCAGTACCGGGACAGGGGGGTACGAGCAGTACTTC
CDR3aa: CASTGTGGYEQYF

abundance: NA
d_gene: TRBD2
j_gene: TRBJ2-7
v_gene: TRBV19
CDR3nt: TGTGCCAGTAGTTGGTCTAGCGGGGGAACGAGCTCCTACGAGCAGTACTTC
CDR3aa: CASSWSSGGTSSYEQYF

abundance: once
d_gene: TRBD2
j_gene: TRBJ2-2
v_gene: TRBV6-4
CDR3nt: TGTGCCAGCAGTGTGACTAGCGGGAGCACCGGGGAGCTGTTTTTT
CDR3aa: CASSVTSGSTGELFF

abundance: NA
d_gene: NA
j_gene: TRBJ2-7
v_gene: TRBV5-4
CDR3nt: TGTGCCAGCAATGGGCCCTCCTACGAGCAGTACTTC
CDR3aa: CASNGPSYEQYF